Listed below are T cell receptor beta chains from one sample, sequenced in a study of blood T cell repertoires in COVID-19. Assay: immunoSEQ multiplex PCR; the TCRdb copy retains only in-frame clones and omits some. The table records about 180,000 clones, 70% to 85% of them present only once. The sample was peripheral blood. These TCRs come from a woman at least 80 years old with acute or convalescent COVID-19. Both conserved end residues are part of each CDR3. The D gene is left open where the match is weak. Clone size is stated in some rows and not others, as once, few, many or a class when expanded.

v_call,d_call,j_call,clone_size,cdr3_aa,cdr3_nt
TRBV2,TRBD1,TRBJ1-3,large,CASSEEETGGDTIYF,TGTGCCAGCAGTGAGGAGGAGACAGGGGGAGACACCATATATTTT
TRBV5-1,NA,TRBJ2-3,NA,CASTPGTLRRSDTQYF,TGCGCCAGCACCCCCGGGACTCTCCGACGGTCAGATACGCAGTATTTT
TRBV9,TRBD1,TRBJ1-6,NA,CASSVLQGANSPLHF,TGTGCCAGCAGCGTCCTACAGGGGGCGAATTCACCCCTCCACTTT
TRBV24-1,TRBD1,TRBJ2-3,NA,CATSGDGTGVTDTQYF,TGTGCCACCAGTGGCGACGGGACAGGGGTAACAGATACGCAGTATTTT
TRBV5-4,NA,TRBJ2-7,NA,CASSIQGLRDYEQYF,TGTGCCAGCAGCATACAGGGCTTAAGGGACTACGAGCAGTACTTC
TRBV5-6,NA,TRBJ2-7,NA,CASSMGRSSYEQYF,TGTGCCAGCAGCATGGGACGGAGCTCCTACGAGCAGTACTTC
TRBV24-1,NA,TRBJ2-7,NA,CATSDLHSASWPPALSIFYEQYF,TGTGCCACCAGTGATTTGCACAGTGCTTCTTGGCCACCTGCTCTCTCAATCTTTTACGAGCAGTACTTC
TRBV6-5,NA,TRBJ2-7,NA,CASSWTRDYEQYF,TGTGCCAGCAGTTGGACTCGGGACTACGAGCAGTACTTC
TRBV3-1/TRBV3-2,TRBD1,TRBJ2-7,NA,CASSLGQAFAYEQYF,TGTGCCAGCAGCCTTGGACAGGCGTTTGCCTACGAGCAGTACTTC
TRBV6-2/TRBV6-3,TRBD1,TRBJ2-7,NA,CASSYGPGGYEQYF,TGTGCCAGCAGTTACGGGCCAGGGGGCTACGAGCAGTACTTC
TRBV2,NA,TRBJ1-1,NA,CASGGFKNTEAFF,TGTGCCAGTGGGGGCTTCAAGAACACTGAAGCTTTCTTT
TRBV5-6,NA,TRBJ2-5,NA,CASSTLQGEGTQYF,TGTGCCAGCAGCACCCTCCAAGGAGAGGGGACCCAGTACTTC
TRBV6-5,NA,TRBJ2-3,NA,CASSPGGDTQYF,TGTGCCAGCAGCCCCGGGGGAGATACGCAGTATTTT
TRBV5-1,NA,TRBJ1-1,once,CASKGGDTEAFF,TGCGCCAGCAAAGGGGGGGACACTGAAGCTTTCTTT
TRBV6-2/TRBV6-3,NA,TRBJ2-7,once,CASSMALEQYF,TGTGCCAGCAGTATGGCCCTTGAGCAGTACTTC
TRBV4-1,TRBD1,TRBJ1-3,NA,CASSQASDRAMGNTIYF,TGCGCCAGCAGCCAAGCCAGTGACAGGGCCATGGGAAACACCATATATTTT
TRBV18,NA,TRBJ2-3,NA,CASSPPYPPDTQYF,TGTGCCAGCTCACCACCCTACCCCCCAGATACGCAGTATTTT
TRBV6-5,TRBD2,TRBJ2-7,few,CASHLGAGAQRQYF,TGTGCCAGCCATCTCGGAGCGGGGGCACAAAGACAGTACTTC
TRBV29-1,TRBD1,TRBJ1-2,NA,CSVGQGVGGGYTF,TGCAGCGTGGGACAGGGGGTAGGGGGTGGCTACACCTTC
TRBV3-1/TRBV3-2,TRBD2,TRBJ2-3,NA,CASSLGLAGATSTDTQYF,TGTGCCAGCAGCTTGGGACTAGCGGGAGCTACCAGCACAGATACGCAGTATTTT
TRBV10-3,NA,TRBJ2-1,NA,CAISVGEMVNEQFF,TGTGCCATCAGTGTCGGGGAAATGGTCAATGAGCAGTTCTTC
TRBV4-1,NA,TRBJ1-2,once,CASSRFGQGLYGYTF,TGCGCCAGCAGCCGCTTCGGCCAGGGCCTCTATGGCTACACCTTC
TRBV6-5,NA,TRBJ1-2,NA,CATQGTANYGYTF,TGTGCCACCCAGGGGACCGCTAACTATGGCTACACCTTC
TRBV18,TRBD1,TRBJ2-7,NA,CASFEPGQIYEQYF,TGTGCCAGCTTCGAGCCGGGACAGATCTACGAGCAGTACTTC
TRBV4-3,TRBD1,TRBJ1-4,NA,CASSQDSQGASPNEKLFF,TGCGCCAGCAGCCAAGATTCACAGGGGGCTAGTCCTAATGAAAAACTGTTTTTT
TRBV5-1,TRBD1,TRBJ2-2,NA,CASGERTGVTGELFF,TGCGCCAGCGGGGAACGGACAGGAGTCACCGGGGAGCTGTTTTTT
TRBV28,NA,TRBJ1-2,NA,CASGGPLAYYGYTF,TGTGCCAGCGGAGGACCGTTGGCTTACTATGGCTACACCTTC
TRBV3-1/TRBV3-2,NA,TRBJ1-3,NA,CASSGRPGTSSSGNTIYF,TGTGCCAGCAGCGGGCGACCCGGGACTTCCAGCTCTGGAAACACCATATATTTT
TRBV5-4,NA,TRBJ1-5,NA,CASSLEVGAANSQPQHF,TGTGCCAGCAGCTTGGAGGTGGGGGCGGCCAACAGTCAGCCCCAGCATTTT
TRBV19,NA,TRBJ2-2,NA,CASSNGLTGELFF,TGTGCCAGTAGTAACGGACTCACCGGGGAGCTGTTTTTT
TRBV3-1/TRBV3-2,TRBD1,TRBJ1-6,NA,CASSSTGANSPLHF,TGTGCCAGCAGCTCTACAGGGGCCAATTCACCCCTCCACTTT
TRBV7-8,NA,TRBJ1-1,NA,CASSIDRNTEAFF,TGTGCCAGCAGCATCGACAGGAACACTGAAGCTTTCTTT
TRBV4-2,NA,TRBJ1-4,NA,CASSQDLRRATNEKLFF,TGTGCCAGCAGCCAAGATCTACGGAGAGCAACTAATGAAAAACTGTTTTTT
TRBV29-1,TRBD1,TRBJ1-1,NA,CSVAWDRESRTEAFF,TGCAGCGTTGCCTGGGACAGAGAATCGAGGACTGAAGCTTTCTTT
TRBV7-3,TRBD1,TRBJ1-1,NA,CASSWKGQGVTEAFF,TGTGCCAGCAGCTGGAAAGGACAGGGGGTGACTGAAGCTTTCTTT
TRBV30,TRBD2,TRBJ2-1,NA,CAWSNGLAGAHEQFF,TGTGCCTGGAGCAACGGACTAGCGGGAGCCCATGAGCAGTTCTTC
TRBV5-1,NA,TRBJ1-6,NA,CASSLAVDSPLHF,TGCGCCAGCAGCTTGGCGGTGGATTCACCCCTCCACTTT
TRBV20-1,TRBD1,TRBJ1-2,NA,CSASEGGASYTF,TGCAGTGCTAGTGAAGGGGGCGCGAGCTACACCTTC
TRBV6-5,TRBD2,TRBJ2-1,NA,CASRGLAGDNEQFF,TGTGCCAGCAGAGGGCTAGCGGGGGACAATGAGCAGTTCTTC
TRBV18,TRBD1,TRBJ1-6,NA,CASSPGTGESPLHF,TGTGCCAGCTCACCGGGGACAGGGGAATCACCCCTCCACTTT
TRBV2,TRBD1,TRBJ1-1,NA,CASSAQGATIAEAFF,TGTGCCAGCAGCGCACAGGGGGCTACAATCGCTGAAGCTTTCTTT
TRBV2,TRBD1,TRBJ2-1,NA,CASSSWTGLFF,TGTGCCAGCAGCTCATGGACAGGGCTGTTCTTC
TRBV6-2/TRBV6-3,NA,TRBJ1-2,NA,CASSYVGRTSNYGYTF,TGTGCCAGCAGTTACGTGGGCCGGACATCGAACTATGGCTACACCTTC
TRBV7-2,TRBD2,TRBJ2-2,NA,CAISSGLVPWNTGELFF,TGTGCCATCTCTAGCGGGCTCGTGCCCTGGAACACCGGGGAGCTGTTTTTT